The 10 T cell receptor beta chains presented below share a single source sample, sequenced in a study of radiotherapy plus CTLA-4 blockade in lung cancer. The data were produced by immunoSEQ multiplex PCR, yet TCRdb's version contains in-frame clones alone and is incomplete. The sample shows 90,000 to 95,000 clones, 83% of them seen only once. Sequenced here: peripheral blood, sampled from a patient treated with radiotherapy plus ipilimumab. All receptors derive from a human donor with non-small cell lung cancer who had stable disease on radiotherapy plus ipilimumab.

The chain combines TRBV18 with TRBJ1-1, with no clear D. With 10 bases removed from V and 4 bases from J, the gap between germline ends came to 19 bases. CDR3 length equals 14 residues. CDR1 is KGHSH, CDR2 LQKENI, per germline. The CDR3 is CANRDSHLSTEAFF. The CDR3 coding sequence is TGTGCCAACAGAGACTCCCACCTGAGCACTGAAGCTTTCTTT. The whole variable domain, filled in from reference TRBV18 and TRBJ1-1, reads NAGVMQNPRHLVRRRGQEARLRCSPMKGHSHVYWYRQLPEEGLKFMVYLQKENIIDESGMPKERFSAEFPKEGPSILRIQQVVRGDSAAYFCANRDSHLSTEAFFGQGTRLTVV.

The V gene is TRBV11-2, the J gene TRBJ2-5, with 8 positions matching TRBD1. The end of the DNA aligns better with TRBJ2-7, so the J call may be wrong. Germline CDR1 and CDR2: SGHAT and FQNNGV. This CDR3 comprises 15 residues. This CDR3 reads CASSFSTGVRYEQYF. In DNA form, the CDR3 reads TGTGCCAGCAGCTTTTCGACAGGGGTTAGGTACGAGCAGTACTTC.

This clone has just a few counts. The chain uses TRBV19 and TRBJ2-7, with 9 bases matching TRBD1. The CDR3 runs to 15 residues. J lost 6 bases, V lost 8 bases, and 14 bases had no gene match. Germline V gene sequence: CDR1 LNHDA, CDR2 SQIVND (reference sequence). CDR3 nucleotides: TGTGCCAGTGTTCCCTCCGGGACAGGGAGGTTCGAGCAGTACTTC. Amino acid sequence: CASVPSGTGRFEQYF.

This clone was seen only a few times. V is TRBV7-8 and J is TRBJ1-5, with D unclear. CDR1 SGHVS and CDR2 FQNEAQ come from the germline V gene. There are 12 residues in the CDR3. V gave up 2 bases and J gave up 7 bases, with 6 bases separating them. The CDR3 bases are TGTGCCAGCAGCTTATGGCAGCAGCCCCAGCATTTT. Encoded protein: CASSLWQQPQHF.

As concerns this clone: An end of the junction does not agree with germline; a read error may underlie this. This chain connects TRBV6-5 to TRBJ1-6; TRBD1 might be the D (5 bases). Per germline, CDR1 MNHEY and CDR2 SVGAGI. This CDR3 has 14 residues. The CDR3 protein is CATSEGSGPSALHF. Here the CDR3 DNA reads TGTGCCACCTCCGAAGGATCAGGGCCTTCAGCCCTCCACTTT.

V usage is TRBV28 and J usage is TRBJ1-5; 7 bases are a match to TRBD1. Trimming at V came to 2 bases and at J to 2 bases, leaving 6 bases not matched to a gene. Germline V gene lookup returns CDR1 MDHEN and CDR2 SYDVKM. The CDR3 has 16 residues. The CDR3 is CASSLPQGNGNQPQHF. In DNA, the CDR3 is TGTGCCAGCAGTTTACCACAGGGGAATGGCAATCAGCCCCAGCATTTT.

The chain carries TRBV18 and TRBJ2-7, with D unclear. Trimming removed 0 bases at V and 0 bases at J, with 15 bases between. CDR1 is KGHSH, CDR2 LQKENI, per germline. The CDR3 totals 17 residues. DNA of the CDR3: TGTGCCAGCTCACCACCGTGGGGTTGGGGAAGCTCCTACGAGCAGTACTTC. Protein product: CASSPPWGWGSSYEQYF.

The genes are TRBV28 and TRBJ1-1, with D unclear. Trimming left V 2 bases short and J 4 bases short, with 14 bases between. This CDR3 is built from 15 residues. Germline V CDR1 and CDR2: MDHEN, SYDVKM. The CDR3 DNA is TGTGCCAGCAGTTTAGGCCTCCCCCGCCCCACTGAAGCTTTCTTT. Amino acid sequence: CASSLGLPRPTEAFF.

J is TRBJ2-4 and V is TRBV19, with a tentative D call TRBD1 (6 bases). The CDR3 is made up of 15 amino acids. Trimming took off 3 bases at V and 5 bases at J, with 14 bases between the two ends. Germline values: CDR1 LNHDA, CDR2 SQIVND (reference sequence). The CDR3 DNA is TGTGCCAGTAGTATGAGAGGCCAGGGGCAAAACATTCAGTACTTC. It specifies CASSMRGQGQNIQYF.

The chain carries TRBV7-8 and TRBJ2-1; 11 bases align to TRBD2. The germline V gene has CDR1 SGHVS and CDR2 FQNEAQ. The CDR3 loop spans 18 amino acids. The J segment lost 1 base and the V segment lost 5 bases, leaving 10 bases of the junction unmatched. CDR3 in amino acids: CASSLGTSGPVSYNEQFF. CDR3 DNA: TGTGCCAGCAGCCTCGGGACTAGCGGCCCCGTTTCCTACAATGAGCAGTTCTTC.